A selection of T cell receptor beta chains follows, all from one sample in a study of CD8 T cells in Susac syndrome. TCRdb re-called the immunoSEQ multiplex PCR reads through MiXCR, storing one row per CDR3 protein. The repertoire consists of about 290,000 distinct CDR3 sequences, with 85% occurring once and the leading ten covering 0.2% to 0.25%. Sequenced sample: CD8+ T cells from PBMCs. These receptors were collected from a human donor with multiple sclerosis. The CDR3 runs from the conserved cysteine through the conserved F or W. Not all rows give a size; the values are once, few, many and, for expanded clones, a class.

J	V	size	CDR3
TRBJ2-3	TRBV10-2	-	CASSRSGSTDTQYF
TRBJ2-1	TRBV24-1	-	CATSDPAAGQQFF
TRBJ2-7	TRBV30	-	CAWTAEASYEQYF
TRBJ2-1	TRBV28	-	CASSLEDRAEGNEQFF
TRBJ2-7	TRBV4-2	few	CASSRDRGDEQYF
TRBJ2-7	TRBV25-1	-	CASGLGLDYEQYF
TRBJ2-1	TRBV7-9	-	CASSLPGSYNEQFF
TRBJ1-2	TRBV30	-	CAWEEWRYYGYTF
TRBJ2-1	TRBV19	-	CASSIEPSGKYNEQFF
TRBJ2-7	TRBV28	-	CASTLLSPIAGGRDEQYF
TRBJ2-7	TRBV28	once	CASLSGPGHPREQYF
TRBJ1-5	TRBV6-1	-	CASSGGTNQPQHF
TRBJ2-5	TRBV6-2/TRBV6-3	-	CASSYNRLKLQETQYF
TRBJ2-5	TRBV7-2	-	CASSSYGSWPQETQYF
TRBJ2-2	TRBV27	few	CASSLRGTGELFF
TRBJ1-1	TRBV5-4	-	CASSLIGGYTEAFF
TRBJ1-1	TRBV27	-	CASSLFTKGTEAFF
TRBJ2-5	TRBV6-1	few	CASSNWIQETQYF
TRBJ2-7	TRBV20-1	-	CSANTVAGLGEQYF
TRBJ2-2	TRBV24-1	-	CATSAGQHSNTGELFF
TRBJ2-7	TRBV4-2	-	CASSLETGTSYEQYF
TRBJ2-1	TRBV2	-	CASSGGTPAGWGEQFF
TRBJ2-1	TRBV6-5	few	CASSPTSGSPPEQFF
TRBJ2-5	TRBV5-1	-	CASSLVGPAQETQYF
TRBJ2-1	TRBV3-1	-	CASSQDTLYPRDEQFF
TRBJ2-1	TRBV7-8	few	CASSFGGGGYNEQFF
TRBJ2-1	TRBV28	-	CASSSVGTAESNEQFF
TRBJ1-5	TRBV28	-	CASWAGVNQPQHF
TRBJ2-7	TRBV30	few	CAWSAGTGGDEQYF
TRBJ2-1	TRBV4-3	-	CASSQDWRGGANEQFF
TRBJ2-1	TRBV6-5	-	CASSYVGNPTYEQFF
TRBJ2-7	TRBV19	once	CASSQMQGREQYF
TRBJ2-3	TRBV2	-	CASTPSLTDTQYF
TRBJ2-1	TRBV3-1	-	CASSPGAGGPPPYNEQFF
TRBJ2-3	TRBV25-1	-	CASSEWRELNTDTQYF
TRBJ2-2	TRBV11-1	-	CASSFAGQGVSGELFF
TRBJ2-1	TRBV5-1	-	CASSLFQNEQFF
TRBJ2-7	TRBV20-1	-	CSAIPPPGTSGSAGEQYF
TRBJ1-3	TRBV6-5	-	CASSYGRFSGNTIYF
TRBJ2-1	TRBV23-1	once	CASTGGHSYNEQFF
TRBJ2-7	TRBV6-2/TRBV6-3	few	CASSYEAGWDYEQYF
TRBJ2-1	TRBV7-2	few	CASSPLRGGRSSYNEQFF
TRBJ2-7	TRBV29-1	-	CSVDGGPTSGSYEQYF
TRBJ1-3	TRBV9	once	CASSHGPASGNTIYF
TRBJ2-2	TRBV27	-	CASSPGLGGVGELFF
TRBJ2-2	TRBV20-1	-	CSARAGTYNTGELFF
TRBJ2-1	TRBV5-6	once	CASSPFAGVTYNEQFF
TRBJ1-1	TRBV20-1	-	CSARTLNTEAFF
TRBJ2-7	TRBV29-1	-	CSGVTRSPDEQYF
TRBJ2-5	TRBV7-9	-	CASSYDWVDIQETQCF
TRBJ1-4	TRBV5-4	-	CASSVTGPATNEKLFF
TRBJ2-1	TRBV9	once	CASSVGVAWEYNEQFF
TRBJ2-3	TRBV20-1	-	CSARPPRLAGGDTQYF